These 26 T cell receptor beta chains were all obtained from the same sample, sequenced in a study of regulatory T cells in long-lasting Graves disease. Construction of TCR beta libraries relied on iRepertoire HTBI primers and on Arm-PCR targeting CDR3 regions. MiXCR was run by TCRdb on the multiplex PCR reads, yielding one entry per CDR3 protein. The sample consists of hundreds of thousands of distinct CDR3 sequences, about 16% of them appearing once. The time point: newly diagnosed GD, antithyroid drugs for less than 3 months. From PBMCs, RNA was extracted and then used to make the TCR library. These same records also appear under a second study, on T cells in Graves' hyperthyroidism and ophthalmopathy.

Material: peripheral blood mononuclear cells (PBMCs), obtained at new diagnosis, from a patient treated with antithyroid drugs. These receptors came from a woman younger than 45 with Graves disease.

Ten or more counts support this clonotype. V usage is TRBV12-3 or TRBV12-4 and J usage is TRBJ2-3; 9 bases are shared with TRBD2. The CDR3 loop spans 16 amino acids. The junction had 12 bases not matched to a gene; V was cut back by 5 bases and J by 6 bases. The CDR3 DNA is TGTGCCAGCAGTCGCCCTGGTAGCGGGAGTCGGGATACGCAGTATTTT. Residues: CASSRPGSGSRDTQYF.

This clonotype appeared many times. The rearrangement links TRBV28 to TRBJ2-5; 7 bases match TRBD1. J gave up 10 bases and V 10 bases, and 24 bases lay outside the gene matches. Germline lookup yields CDR1 MDHEN and CDR2 SYDVKM. This CDR3 has 16 residues. For the CDR3, the DNA is TGTGCCACCCAGAAAGGAGCCGGGACAGCGTTTGAGGACCAGTACTTC. It codes for CATQKGAGTAFEDQYF.

In nucleotides, the CDR3 is TGTGCCAGCAGCCTTACGACAGGGGCCCCCTACGAGCAGTACTTC. It is translated as CASSLTTGAPYEQYF. V usage is TRBV7-4 and J usage is TRBJ2-7; 8 bases are shared with TRBD1. Germline V gives CDR1 SGHVT, CDR2 SQSDAQ. The ends lost 5 bases at V and 2 bases at J; junction bases unmatched: 8. CDR3 length: 15 residues.

In its sample, this clonotype was seen many times. The J gene is TRBJ2-7, the V gene TRBV2; D gene ambiguous. CDR3 length equals 13 residues. V was trimmed by 2 bases and J by 3 bases, leaving 8 bases between them. The germline CDR1 and CDR2 sequences are SNHLY and FYNNEI. The CDR3 coding sequence is TGTGCCAGCAGTGAACGACAAATCTACGAGCAGTACTTC. This sequence encodes CASSERQIYEQYF.

Many counts were recorded for this clonotype. The gene calls are TRBV7-3 and TRBJ2-2; D may be TRBD2 (6 bases). V shed 2 bases and J shed 5 bases, with 21 bases lying between them. Germline lookup yields CDR1 SGHTA and CDR2 FQGTGA. The CDR3 runs 18 residues. The DNA of the CDR3 is TGTGCCAGCAGCTTAGGGAGCACAGCTAGCGTAGGAACCGGGGAGCTGTTTTTT. It translates to CASSLGSTASVGTGELFF.

There are a few counts of this clonotype. J is TRBJ1-5 and V is TRBV15, with D perhaps matching TRBD1 (5 bases). Germline CDR1 is LNHNV and CDR2 is YYDKDF (reference sequence). The length of the CDR3 is 17 residues. The V end was cut by 5 bases, the J end by 1 base, with 18 bases between. The CDR3 spells CATSETHGAMSNQPQHF. CDR3 sequence (DNA): TGTGCCACCAGCGAAACGCACGGGGCCATGAGCAATCAGCCCCAGCATTTT.

Ten or more counts support this clonotype. The chain joins TRBV6-4 to TRBJ1-5; the D is unclear. CDR1 and CDR2 from the germline V gene are MRHNA and SNTAGT. V shed 2 bases and J shed 2 bases, with 10 bases lying between them. The length of the CDR3 is 15 residues. The CDR3 loop is CASSDTGEGNQPQHF. For the CDR3, the DNA is TGTGCCAGCAGTGACACGGGAGAAGGCAATCAGCCCCAGCATTTT.

This clonotype was counted at least ten times. V usage is TRBV9 and J usage is TRBJ2-7; 7 bases map to TRBD1. J gave up 6 bases and V 6 bases, and 12 bases lay outside the gene matches. CDR3 length: 14 residues. Germline-derived CDR1 and CDR2 are SGDLS and YYNGEE. The CDR3 nucleotides are TGTGCCAGCACCCGACCACCCGGGACAGTCGAGCAGTACTTC. It translates to CASTRPPGTVEQYF.

At least ten counts were recorded for this clonotype. The V gene is TRBV2, the J gene TRBJ1-5, with D tentatively TRBD1 (6 bases). Germline CDR1 SNHLY, CDR2 FYNNEI. The CDR3 loop spans 14 amino acids. V was trimmed by 1 base and J by 3 bases, leaving 7 bases between them. The CDR3 DNA reads TGTGCCAGCAGTGAAGGACAGGCCAATCAGCCCCAGCATTTT. It yields the protein CASSEGQANQPQHF.

This clonotype was seen ten or more times. This chain joins TRBV28 and TRBJ2-5; 15 bases line up with TRBD2. Trimming cost V 5 bases and J 5 bases; bases outside gene matches: 15. CDR1 and CDR2 (germline): MDHEN, SYDVKM. This CDR3 comprises 19 residues. CDR3 sequence reads: CASSPWTSGRGASAETQYF. CDR3 coding DNA: TGTGCCAGCAGTCCCTGGACTAGCGGGAGGGGGGCTAGTGCGGAGACCCAGTACTTC.

On this clonotype itself: A junction boundary mismatches the germline segment, possibly from a read error. The rearrangement links TRBV5-1 to TRBJ2-2; 11 bases map to TRBD1. This CDR3 is built from 17 residues. Germline assignment: CDR1 SGHRS and CDR2 YFSETQ. The CDR3 nucleotides read TGCGCCAGCAGCGGGCGGACAGGGGGCATAAACACCGGGGGGCTGTTTTTT. This encodes CASSGRTGGINTGGLFF.

The rearrangement links TRBV9 to TRBJ2-7; D gene uncertain. Deletions cut 4 bases from V and 3 bases from J, with 17 bases between. CDR3 length equals 15 residues. Germline CDR1 reads SGDLS; CDR2 reads YYNGEE. The CDR3 reads CASSPRPAPDYEQYF. The CDR3, as DNA: TGTGCCAGCAGCCCTCGCCCAGCACCAGACTACGAGCAGTACTTC.

This chain joins TRBV20-1 and TRBJ2-7; unclear D gene. Trimming pared 2 bases from V and 6 bases from J, leaving 8 bases between. The CDR3 is 11 amino acids. Germline V gene lookup returns CDR1 DFQATT and CDR2 SNEGSKA (reference sequence). The CDR3 coding sequence is TGCAGTGCTAGAATAGCTGGCGAGCAGTACTTC. Its protein is CSARIAGEQYF.

This clonotype has more than one count but fewer than ten. This rearrangement joins TRBV18 to TRBJ2-7; a weak D match, TRBD1 (7 bases). The CDR3 extends over 15 amino acids. The germline CDR1 and CDR2 sequences are KGHSH and LQKENI. Deletions cut 4 bases from V and 3 bases from J, with 16 bases between. CDR3 residues: CASSLAGGLYYEQYF. As DNA, the CDR3 is TGTGCCAGCTCACTTGCAGGGGGACTTTACTACGAGCAGTACTTC.

This clonotype was seen ten or more times. The rearrangement joins TRBV27 to TRBJ2-7; TRBD2 aligns across 15 bases. After removal of 6 bases from V and 6 bases from J, the junction contained 12 bases not matched to a gene. The CDR3 length is 17 residues. CDR1 and CDR2 from the germline V gene are MNHEY and SMNVEV (reference sequence). CDR3 nucleotides: TGTGCCAGCAGCCGGACTAGCGGGAGGGTCTCGGGTGGCGAGCAGTACTTC. This sequence encodes CASSRTSGRVSGGEQYF.

This clonotype was found many times. The chain uses TRBV24-1 and TRBJ2-5; no clear D. The CDR3 runs 14 residues. V was shortened by 4 bases and J by 3 bases, with 11 bases between the two germline ends. The germline V gene has CDR1 KGHDR and CDR2 SFDVKD. The DNA of the CDR3 is TGTGCCACCAGTGACGTAGACCGCGAAGAGACCCAGTACTTC. Protein product: CATSDVDREETQYF.

V gene TRBV28 combines with J gene TRBJ2-2; the D gene is possibly TRBD1 (5 bases). The CDR3 is made up of 13 amino acids. Germline V lookup: CDR1 MDHEN, CDR2 SYDVKM. With 8 bases removed from V and 1 base from J, the gap between germline ends came to 8 bases. DNA of the CDR3: TGTGCCAGCCTCAGGGAGAACACCGGGGAGCTGTTTTTT. Residues: CASLRENTGELFF.

This clonotype was found many times. This chain uses TRBV7-2 with TRBJ2-7; possible D gene TRBD1, 6 bases. The CDR3 length is 15 residues. The V gene's germline CDR1 is SGHTA and CDR2 FQGNSA. Trimming pared 3 bases from V and 3 bases from J, leaving 15 bases between. The CDR3 loop reads CASSFQGSPLYEQYF. The CDR3 nucleotides are TGTGCCAGCAGCTTTCAGGGGTCCCCCCTCTACGAGCAGTACTTC.

The V call is TRBV30, the J call TRBJ1-3, with a weak D call TRBD1 (5 bases). V was shortened by 0 bases and J by 0 bases, with 9 bases between the two germline ends. Germline-derived CDR1 and CDR2 are GTSNPN and SVGIG (reference sequence). The CDR3 extends over 15 amino acids. CDR3: CAWSVPGPSGNTIYF. The CDR3 region has the DNA TGTGCCTGGAGTGTACCGGGGCCCTCTGGAAACACCATATATTTT.

This sequence joins TRBV28 and TRBJ2-7; 9 bases align to TRBD2. V shed 7 bases and J 3 bases; nucleotides not matched to a gene: 4. CDR3 length equals 13 residues. CDR1 is MDHEN, CDR2 SYDVKM, per germline. The CDR3 nucleotides read TGTGCCAGCACCAGGACTAGCGTCTACGAGCAGTACTTC. As protein: CASTRTSVYEQYF.

This clonotype was seen more than once but under ten times. The chain carries TRBV2 and TRBJ1-6; possibly TRBD1 for D (5 bases). Germline loops: CDR1 SNHLY, CDR2 FYNNEI. The CDR3 extends over 15 amino acids. V lost 6 bases and J lost 7, with 16 bases in between. In DNA, the CDR3 is TGTGCCAGCAGGGGCCCGACAGATCCGAATTCACCCCTCCACTTT. Protein: CASRGPTDPNSPLHF.

In this sample, this clonotype turned up many times. This chain uses TRBV28 with TRBJ1-5, with unresolved D. The V gene lost 2 bases and the J gene lost 0 bases, with 8 bases spanning the gap. CDR1 MDHEN and CDR2 SYDVKM come from the germline V gene. The CDR3 contains 15 residues. This CDR3 is CASSLPINSNQPQHF. CDR3 sequence (DNA): TGTGCCAGCAGTTTACCCATAAATAGCAATCAGCCCCAGCATTTT.

This chain uses TRBV5-1 with TRBJ1-1, with D tentatively TRBD1 (6 bases). Deletions cut 3 bases from V and 12 bases from J, with 21 bases between. The CDR3 loop spans 14 amino acids. Germline CDR1 is SGHRS and CDR2 is YFSETQ. The CDR3, as DNA: TGCGCCAGCAGCTCCGGGGGGGCAGCCTTGATGACTTTCTTT. Translating gives CASSSGGAALMTFF.

This clonotype was observed at least ten times. This chain links TRBV28 with TRBJ1-6, with a tentative D call TRBD1 (6 bases). The CDR3 has 14 residues. Germline V CDR1 and CDR2: MDHEN, SYDVKM. Trimming pared 6 bases from V and 10 bases from J, leaving 16 bases between. The CDR3 spells CASSPTGSYSPLHF. The CDR3 coding sequence is TGTGCCAGCAGCCCGACAGGCAGCTACTCACCCCTCCACTTT.

This clonotype has only a few counts. DNA for the CDR3: TGTGCCAGCAGCTTCCCAGGGGGAGGCTACACCTTC. Translation: CASSFPGGGYTF. V gene TRBV7-9 combines with J gene TRBJ1-2, with TRBD1 matching 7 bases. This CDR3 is built from 12 residues. Germline-derived CDR1 and CDR2 are SEHNR and FQNEAQ (reference sequence). With 3 bases clipped from V and 8 bases from J, the junction kept 3 bases outside the gene matches.

This clonotype was observed many times. This sequence joins TRBV10-3 and TRBJ1-2; D may be TRBD1 (6 bases). V lost 4 bases, J lost 4 bases, and 13 bases lay in between. The CDR3 covers 14 residues. CDR1 is ENHRY, CDR2 SYGVKD, per germline. The CDR3 sequence: CAISGQGILYGYTF. Written as DNA, the CDR3 is TGTGCCATCAGTGGGCAGGGGATTCTCTATGGCTACACCTTC.